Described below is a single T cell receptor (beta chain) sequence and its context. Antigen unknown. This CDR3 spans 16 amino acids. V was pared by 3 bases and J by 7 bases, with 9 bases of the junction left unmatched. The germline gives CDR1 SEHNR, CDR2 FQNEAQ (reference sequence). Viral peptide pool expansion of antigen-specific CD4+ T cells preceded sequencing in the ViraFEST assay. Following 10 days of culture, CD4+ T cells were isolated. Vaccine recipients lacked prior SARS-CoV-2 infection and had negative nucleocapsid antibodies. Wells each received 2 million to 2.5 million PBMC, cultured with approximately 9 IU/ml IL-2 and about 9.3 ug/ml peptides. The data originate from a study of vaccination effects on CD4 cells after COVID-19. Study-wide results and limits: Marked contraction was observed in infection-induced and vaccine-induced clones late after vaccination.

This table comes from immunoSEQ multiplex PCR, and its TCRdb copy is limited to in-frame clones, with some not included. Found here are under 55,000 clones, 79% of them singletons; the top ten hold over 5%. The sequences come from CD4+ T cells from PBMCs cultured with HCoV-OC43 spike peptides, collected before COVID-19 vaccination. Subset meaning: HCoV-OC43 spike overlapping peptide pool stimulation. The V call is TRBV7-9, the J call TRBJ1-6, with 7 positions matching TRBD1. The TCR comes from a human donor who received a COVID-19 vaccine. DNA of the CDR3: TGTGCCAGCAGCTTTCCCTCGGGACAGACGAATTCACCCCTCCACTTT. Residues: CASSFPSGQTNSPLHF.